The next 30 T cell receptor beta chains were all read from a single sample in a study of shared clonotypes between healthy human individuals. Only in-frame clones appear in the TCRdb table, and some are missing; sequencing was by immunoSEQ multiplex PCR. The sample shows about 360,000 clones, 73% of them seen only once. The sample taken for sequencing was memory CD4+ T cells sorted from blood. The subset here: CD45RA-negative fraction. These receptors all stem from a man between 25 and 39 years old in good health.

V and J are TRBV9 and TRBJ2-6; D possibly uses TRBD1 or TRBD2 (5 bases each). The CDR3 spans 18 residues. Germline V gives CDR1 SGDLS, CDR2 YYNGEE. Trimming cost V 3 bases and J 2 bases, with 18 bases left between them. CDR3 residues: CASSATPPRGAGANVLTF. The DNA for the CDR3 is TGTGCCAGCAGCGCCACCCCACCCCGGGGCGCTGGGGCCAACGTCCTGACTTTC.

This rearrangement joins TRBV27 to TRBJ2-3; possibly TRBD1 for D (5 bases). CDR1 MNHEY and CDR2 SMNVEV come from the germline V gene (reference sequence). CDR3 size: 17 residues. V dropped 6 bases and J dropped 7 bases, with 26 bases sitting between them. CDR3 DNA: TGTGCCAGCAGACCCCAAGGCAGGGTTTCTACCGCTAATACGCAGTATTTT. As protein: CASRPQGRVSTANTQYF.

A remark on this clone: This sample includes further DNA sequences coding for the same CDR3. V is TRBV5-1 and J is TRBJ2-7; no clear D gene. Trimming removed 4 bases from V and 3 bases from J, with 8 bases in between. CDR3 length equals 12 residues. Germline V gene data show CDR1 as SGHRS and CDR2 as YFSETQ. CDR3 DNA: TGCGCCAGCAGCCTGGGTCTCTACGAGCAGTACTTC. This encodes CASSLGLYEQYF.

On this clone itself: Other DNA sequences in the sample encode the same CDR3. The J gene is TRBJ2-7, the V gene TRBV5-4, with D uncertain. The V gene's germline CDR1 is SGHNT and CDR2 YYREEE (reference sequence). The CDR3 runs to 14 residues. Deletions cut 0 bases from V and 0 bases from J, with 7 bases between. The CDR3 nucleotides read TGTGCCAGCAGCTTGGGTAGTGTCTCCTACGAGCAGTACTTC. Protein: CASSLGSVSYEQYF.

V and J are TRBV19 and TRBJ2-2; a possible D gene is TRBD1 (5 bases). Looked up from germline, CDR1 is LNHDA and CDR2 is SQIVND (reference sequence). V was trimmed by 1 base and J by 8 bases, leaving 11 bases between them. There are 14 residues in the CDR3. This CDR3 is CASSIGQGVGELFF. The CDR3 DNA follows: TGTGCCAGTAGTATAGGTCAAGGGGTTGGGGAGCTGTTTTTT.

The chain links TRBV27 to TRBJ2-3, with D possibly TRBD1 on 5 matching bases. This CDR3 spans 15 amino acids. Looked up from germline, CDR1 is MNHEY and CDR2 is SMNVEV (reference sequence). The V end lost 7 bases, the J end lost 4 bases, and 18 bases lay between the germline ends. The CDR3 protein is CASMGLHHVSDTQYF. The CDR3 coding sequence is TGTGCCAGCATGGGGCTCCACCACGTCTCAGATACGCAGTATTTT.

The gene calls are TRBV27 and TRBJ1-1; TRBD1 might be the D (6 bases). Germline V gives CDR1 MNHEY, CDR2 SMNVEV (reference sequence). The CDR3 sequence is 13 residues long. V was cut by 8 bases and J by 3 bases, with 13 bases left in between. CDR3: CASRKNRDTEAFF. The CDR3 nucleotides are TGTGCCAGCCGAAAGAACAGGGACACTGAAGCTTTCTTT.

This clone appeared a few times. The chain joins TRBV5-4 to TRBJ2-3, with a tentative D call TRBD2 (6 bases). Germline assignment: CDR1 SGHNT and CDR2 YYREEE (reference sequence). CDR3 size: 16 residues. Trimming took 4 bases from V and 6 from J, leaving 21 bases between them. The CDR3 reads CASSPPPTSSLDTQYF. CDR3 in DNA: TGTGCCAGCAGCCCGCCCCCCACTAGCAGCCTGGATACGCAGTATTTT.

The chain is built from TRBV10-3 and TRBJ2-1, with TRBD2 as a possible D gene (5 bases). The CDR3 spans 13 residues. V was clipped by 7 bases and J by 5 bases, with 12 bases between them. The V gene's germline CDR1 is ENHRY and CDR2 SYGVKD. The CDR3 nucleotides read TGTGCCATCAAAGGAGCGGCAGACAATGAGCAGTTCTTC. Translating it yields CAIKGAADNEQFF.

CDR3: CASRRTSGRAGSEQFF. Here the CDR3 DNA reads TGTGCCAGCAGACGGACTAGCGGGAGGGCAGGTAGTGAGCAGTTCTTC. V and J are TRBV7-9 and TRBJ2-1; 15 nucleotides line up with TRBD2. The CDR3 covers 16 residues. The germline CDR1 and CDR2 sequences are SEHNR and FQNEAQ (reference sequence). J was trimmed by 9 bases and V by 6 bases; bases with no gene match: 9.

This chain uses TRBV18 with TRBJ2-7; D unclear. Trimming took 0 bases from V and 2 from J, leaving 5 bases between them. The CDR3 has 13 residues. Germline V gene data show CDR1 as KGHSH and CDR2 as LQKENI. The DNA of the CDR3 is TGTGCCAGCTCACCACCACAGACCTACGAGCAGTACTTC. Translation: CASSPPQTYEQYF. The whole variable domain, filled in from reference TRBV18 and TRBJ2-7, reads NAGVMQNPRHLVRRRGQEARLRCSPMKGHSHVYWYRQLPEEGLKFMVYLQKENIIDESGMPKERFSAEFPKEGPSILRIQQVVRGDSAAYFCASSPPQTYEQYFGPGTRLTVT.

The chain links TRBV5-4 to TRBJ2-6; the match to TRBD1 covers 12 bases. The CDR3 has 18 amino acids. Looked up from germline, CDR1 is SGHNT and CDR2 is YYREEE (reference sequence). Trimming took 5 bases from V and 3 from J; bases not matched to a gene: 9. CDR3 sequence: CASRSTGQGAFGANVLTF. The CDR3, as DNA: TGTGCCAGCAGATCGACGGGACAGGGGGCCTTTGGGGCCAACGTCCTGACTTTC.

This chain connects TRBV9 to TRBJ2-4; the match to TRBD2 covers 8 bases. Looked up from germline, CDR1 is SGDLS and CDR2 is YYNGEE. The CDR3 is made up of 17 amino acids. V shed 4 bases, J shed 2 bases, and the junction held 11 bases outside the gene matches. CDR3 sequence (DNA): TGTGCCAGCAGCCCCGGCGCGGGAGGCGGAACCAAAAACATTCAGTACTTC. This translates into CASSPGAGGGTKNIQYF.

This rearrangement joins TRBV27 to TRBJ2-7; 11 nucleotides agree with TRBD2. With V trimmed by 11 bases and J by 3 bases, 6 bases remained unmatched. CDR3 length: 13 amino acids. The V gene's germline CDR1 is MNHEY and CDR2 SMNVEV (reference sequence). The CDR3 protein is CASLGTSGYEQYF. DNA of the CDR3: TGTGCCTCCCTCGGGACTAGCGGCTACGAGCAGTACTTC.

The rearrangement joins TRBV10-1 to TRBJ2-5, with D possibly called TRBD1 or TRBD2 (5 bases each). This CDR3 is built from 16 residues. The germline gives CDR1 WNHNN, CDR2 SYGVQD (reference sequence). Trimming took off 3 bases at V and 2 bases at J, with 16 bases between the two ends. DNA for the CDR3: TGCGCCAGCAGTGAAGCGGCTGGGGGTGGGCAAGAGACCCAGTACTTC. Amino acid sequence: CASSEAAGGGQETQYF.

A few counts support this clone. The chain uses TRBV5-5 and TRBJ2-7; 15 bases align to TRBD2. V lost 4 bases, J lost 1 base, and 15 bases stayed unmatched. Germline CDR1 reads SGHKS; CDR2 reads YYEKEE (reference sequence). CDR3 length: 20 amino acids. The CDR3 sequence is CASSRSPRPGLAGGSYEQYF. Here the CDR3 DNA reads TGTGCCAGCAGCCGCTCGCCTCGTCCGGGACTAGCGGGAGGTTCCTACGAGCAGTACTTC.

V is TRBV5-5 and J is TRBJ1-2, with 7 bases aligning to TRBD1. Germline CDR1 and CDR2: SGHKS and YYEKEE (reference sequence). V gave up 0 bases and J gave up 2 bases; unmatched junction bases: 4. The CDR3 totals 15 residues. As DNA, the CDR3 is TGTGCCAGCAGCTTGGCGACAGGGACGAACTATGGCTACACCTTC. Its protein product is CASSLATGTNYGYTF. The complete variable domain, with remaining parts taken from reference TRBV5-5 and TRBJ1-2, reads DAGVTQSPTHLIKTRGQQVTLRCSPISGHKSVSWYQQVLGQGPQFIFQYYEKEERGRGNFPDRFSARQFPNYSSELNVNALLLGDSALYLCASSLATGTNYGYTFGSGTRLTVV.

This clone was counted between two and nine times. The V and J genes are TRBV19 and TRBJ2-3; D might be TRBD1 (5 bases). The germline CDR1 and CDR2 sequences are LNHDA and SQIVND (reference sequence). V gave up 6 bases and J gave up 8 bases, with 21 bases separating them. The CDR3 covers 15 residues. CDR3 in amino acids: CASSLGEGLVFTQYF. The CDR3 DNA reads TGTGCCAGTAGCCTAGGGGAAGGTTTGGTTTTTACGCAGTATTTT.

The chain employs TRBV7-2 and TRBJ2-1; D tentatively fits TRBD1 or TRBD2 (5 bases each). The V and J ends lost 5 bases and 0 bases respectively, with 20 bases between them. From germline, CDR1 is SGHTA and CDR2 FQGNSA. The CDR3 runs to 18 residues. DNA of the CDR3: TGTGCCAGCAGCCCTATCGGGTACGGGGCGAGCTCCTACAATGAGCAGTTCTTC. Protein: CASSPIGYGASSYNEQFF.

The chain is built from TRBV6-5 and TRBJ2-7; weak D call: TRBD1 (6 bases). In germline, CDR1 is MNHEY, CDR2 SVGAGI. The CDR3 has 14 amino acids. V lost 6 bases, J lost 1 base, and 13 bases lay in between. The CDR3 bases are TGTGCCAGCAGGAGGAGAGGGGGTTCCTACGAGCAGTACTTC. Its translation: CASRRRGGSYEQYF.

Details on this clone: At the DNA level, this CDR3 is encoded by other sequences in the same sample as well. V usage is TRBV5-1 and J usage is TRBJ2-5; D gene unclear. The V end lost 0 bases, the J end lost 1 base, and 7 bases lay between the germline ends. Germline loops: CDR1 SGHRS, CDR2 YFSETQ. The length of the CDR3 is 14 residues. The CDR3 loop reads CASSLVSAQETQYF. As DNA, the CDR3 is TGCGCCAGCAGCTTGGTGTCAGCCCAAGAGACCCAGTACTTC.

The chain combines TRBV30 with TRBJ2-3, with unresolved D. The V gene's germline CDR1 is GTSNPN and CDR2 SVGIG (reference sequence). Trimming stripped 3 bases from V and 5 bases from J, with 6 bases between. This CDR3 comprises 11 residues. CDR3 amino acids: CAWSSLDTQYF. The CDR3 coding sequence is TGTGCCTGGAGCAGCTTAGATACGCAGTATTTT. The whole variable domain, remainder taken from reference TRBV30 and TRBJ2-3, is SQTIHQWPATLVQPVGSPLSLECTVEGTSNPNLYWYRQAAGRGLQLLFYSVGIGQISSEVPQNLSASRPQDRQFILSSKKLLLSDSGFYLCAWSSLDTQYFGPGTRLTVL.

This clone was observed once. J is TRBJ2-1 and V is TRBV11-1; D might be TRBD2 (6 bases). Germline V CDR1 and CDR2: SGHAT, FQDESV (reference sequence). The CDR3 loop spans 14 amino acids. With 5 bases removed from V and 5 bases from J, the gap between germline ends came to 13 bases. The DNA for the CDR3 is TGTGCCAGCAGCGATCCGGGACTGAACAATGAGCAGTTCTTC. This translates into CASSDPGLNNEQFF.

J is TRBJ2-1 and V is TRBV7-6, with D perhaps matching TRBD2 (6 bases). From germline, CDR1 is SGHVS and CDR2 FNYEAQ. Trimming cost V 6 bases and J 7 bases, with 19 bases left between them. The CDR3 extends over 15 amino acids. The CDR3 sequence: CASSLMGTPGNEQFF. The CDR3 region has the DNA TGTGCCAGCAGTCTAATGGGGACTCCGGGTAATGAGCAGTTCTTC.

This clone was observed at least ten times. The rearrangement joins TRBV20-1 to TRBJ1-1; no definite D call. The CDR3 is 10 residues long. V was trimmed by 4 bases and J by 10 bases, leaving 10 bases between them. From germline, CDR1 is DFQATT and CDR2 SNEGSKA (reference sequence). This CDR3 is CSANFRGAFF. CDR3 sequence (DNA): TGCAGTGCTAATTTCCGGGGAGCTTTCTTT.

The chain combines TRBV28 with TRBJ1-1; no definite D call. This CDR3 has 12 amino acids. Germline CDR1 is MDHEN and CDR2 is SYDVKM. The V and J ends lost 6 bases and 1 base respectively, with 6 bases between them. The CDR3 is CASRVTNTEAFF. CDR3 DNA sequence: TGTGCCAGCAGGGTAACGAACACTGAAGCTTTCTTT.

The chain combines TRBV29-1 with TRBJ2-7; the D gene is possibly TRBD1 (5 bases). Trimming pared 4 bases from V and 5 bases from J, leaving 12 bases between. There are 12 residues in the CDR3. The germline CDR1 and CDR2 sequences are SQVTM and ANQGSEA. This CDR3 reads CSVGQGGNEQYF. Here the CDR3 DNA reads TGCAGCGTTGGTCAGGGTGGGAACGAGCAGTACTTC.

This chain connects TRBV5-1 to TRBJ1-2, with 8 positions matching TRBD1. CDR1 is SGHRS, CDR2 YFSETQ, per germline. There are 17 residues in the CDR3. Trimming cost V 2 bases and J 4 bases; bases outside gene matches: 13. The CDR3 reads CASSLTPTGALGYGYTF. Written as DNA, the CDR3 is TGCGCCAGCAGCTTAACTCCGACAGGGGCGCTAGGCTATGGCTACACCTTC.

The CDR3 nucleotides are TGTGCCAGCTCAAGTATCCTTGGGCAGGGCGATTACGAGCAGTACTTC. Translated, it gives CASSSILGQGDYEQYF. The chain is built from TRBV18 and TRBJ2-7; maybe TRBD1 (5 bases). Germline values: CDR1 KGHSH, CDR2 LQKENI. V was cut by 5 bases and J by 4 bases, with 21 bases left in between. CDR3 length: 16 residues.

This chain joins TRBV4-2 and TRBJ2-3; no definite D call. The CDR3 length is 16 residues. V was clipped by 0 bases and J by 3 bases, with 13 bases between them. The germline CDR1 and CDR2 sequences are LGHNA and YNFKEQ. This CDR3 reads CASSQEGPPRTDTQYF. DNA for the CDR3: TGTGCCAGCAGCCAAGAAGGACCTCCGAGGACAGATACGCAGTATTTT.